The 16 T cell receptor beta chains below were found in one sample sequenced in a study of cytomegalovirus exposure and HLA in healthy donors (dated by TCRdb to the late 2010s). Libraries were made using the immunoSEQ multiplex PCR assay. The multiplex PCR relied on a mix of 60 forward primers for TCR Vbeta segments and 13 reverse primers for TCR Jbeta segments. In its TCRdb copy, this immuneACCESS table keeps in-frame sequences only and misses some clones. Where compared with another copy, unresolved V genes explain less than half of these, and the others have no known cause. This sample comprises fewer than 250,000 clones, less than 85% of them detected only once. The ten largest account for approximately 0.63% of the sample. Sequenced sample: PBMCs. These receptors were obtained from a man younger than 30 in good health and CMV-seronegative.

The chain is built from TRBV5-8 and TRBJ2-1; D gene uncertain. Per the germline V gene, CDR1 is SGHTS and CDR2 is YDEGEE. This CDR3 has 20 amino acids. V was trimmed by 4 bases and J by 0 bases, leaving 26 bases between them. The CDR3, as DNA: TGTGCCAGCAGCCGGGTTGGTGGCTTCGCTGGCCTGAGCTCCTACAATGAGCAGTTCTTC. This sequence encodes CASSRVGGFAGLSSYNEQFF.

V is TRBV5-8 and J is TRBJ1-1; D is possibly TRBD1 (5 bases). Deletions cut 4 bases from V and 0 bases from J, with 13 bases between. The CDR3 covers 15 residues. Germline loops: CDR1 SGHTS, CDR2 YDEGEE. CDR3 nucleotides: TGTGCCAGCAGCCACTGGGGGGAGATGAACACTGAAGCTTTCTTT. Translation gives CASSHWGEMNTEAFF.

V and J are TRBV18 and TRBJ2-7; a possible D gene is TRBD2 (6 bases). Germline assignment: CDR1 KGHSH and CDR2 LQKENI. The V gene lost 6 bases and the J gene lost 2 bases, with 14 bases spanning the gap. The CDR3 is made up of 14 amino acids. CDR3 coding DNA: TGTGCCAGCTCTCCGGGGCGGGGAACCTACGAGCAGTACTTC. This sequence encodes CASSPGRGTYEQYF.

This sequence joins TRBV29-1 and TRBJ1-1, with TRBD1 as a possible D gene (5 bases). Germline V CDR1 and CDR2: SQVTM, ANQGSEA. Trimming stripped 5 bases from V and 1 base from J, with 14 bases between. This CDR3 has 14 amino acids. CDR3 nucleotide sequence: TGCAGCGTTAAGGGCGGGGGATGGAACACTGAAGCTTTCTTT. As protein: CSVKGGGWNTEAFF.

This clone occurred once. The chain links TRBV5-1 to TRBJ1-2; 10 bases fit TRBD1. CDR1 is SGHRS and CDR2 is YFSETQ in the germline V gene. The junction had 9 bases not matched to a gene; V was cut back by 3 bases and J by 7 bases. The CDR3 has 15 amino acids. The CDR3 reads CASSYLGQGLGGYTF. The CDR3 nucleotides are TGCGCCAGCAGCTACTTGGGACAGGGGCTCGGTGGCTACACCTTC.

This clone was counted between two and nine times. The CDR3 spells CASSEANQGAGYF. The CDR3 nucleotides read TGTGCCAGCAGTGAAGCTAATCAGGGGGCGGGGTACTTC. This chain uses TRBV2 with TRBJ2-5, with 8 nucleotides matching TRBD1. The CDR3 covers 13 residues. V was pared by 0 bases and J by 13 bases, with 7 bases of the junction left unmatched. Germline-derived CDR1 and CDR2 are SNHLY and FYNNEI.

The chain uses TRBV5-6 and TRBJ2-3; 14 bases agree with TRBD2. The junction had 6 bases not matched to a gene; V was cut back by 4 bases and J by 5 bases. Germline assignment: CDR1 SGHDT and CDR2 YYEEEE. The length of the CDR3 is 16 residues. CDR3: CASSPGTSGRGDTQYF. CDR3 nucleotides: TGTGCCAGCAGCCCCGGGACTAGCGGGAGAGGAGATACGCAGTATTTT.

The sample holds one count of this clone. The chain is built from TRBV19 and TRBJ2-5; perhaps TRBD1 as D (6 bases). Matching the DNA end better, TRBJ2-7 makes the J call doubtful. Per the germline V gene, CDR1 is LNHDA and CDR2 is SQIVND (reference sequence). The CDR3 totals 14 residues. As DNA, the CDR3 is TGTGCCAGTAGCAATCGACAGGCATCCTACGAGCAGTACTTC. Amino acid sequence: CASSNRQASYEQYF.

V usage is TRBV7-2 and J usage is TRBJ2-1; 8 bases match TRBD2. This CDR3 region has 16 residues. Germline CDR1 SGHTA, CDR2 FQGNSA. Losses at the gene ends were 5 bases for V and 4 bases for J; bases not matched to a gene: 10. DNA of the CDR3: TGTGCCAGCAGCCCGGGCTATAGCGGGGCGTACAATGAGCAGTTCTTC. Protein sequence: CASSPGYSGAYNEQFF.

The rearrangement uses TRBV5-1 and TRBJ2-1; D unclear. Trimming stripped 1 base from V and 5 bases from J, with 13 bases between. The CDR3 contains 15 residues. CDR1 SGHRS and CDR2 YFSETQ come from the germline V gene. The CDR3 sequence: CASSLSQLYNNEQFF. As DNA, the CDR3 is TGCGCCAGCAGCTTGTCTCAACTATACAACAATGAGCAGTTCTTC.

The CDR3 sequence is CASSRGSSRDYGYTF. The CDR3 bases are TGTGCCAGCAGCCGTGGGAGCAGTAGAGACTATGGCTACACCTTC. V is TRBV7-9 and J is TRBJ1-2; D is ambiguous. The CDR3 runs to 15 residues. The V end lost 5 bases, the J end lost 3 bases, and 16 bases lay between the germline ends. CDR1 and CDR2 (germline): SEHNR, FQNEAQ (reference sequence).

This clone has more than one count but fewer than ten. This chain connects TRBV4-2 to TRBJ2-7; D is possibly TRBD2 (5 bases). With 5 bases removed from V and 1 base from J, the gap between germline ends came to 12 bases. Germline CDR1 and CDR2: LGHNA and YNFKEQ. This CDR3 spans 14 amino acids. CDR3 amino acids: CASSSGLDSYEQYF. The CDR3 region has the DNA TGTGCCAGCAGCTCAGGACTCGATTCCTACGAGCAGTACTTC.

The chain uses TRBV10-3 and TRBJ2-7; TRBD1 matches 10 bases. CDR1 is ENHRY, CDR2 SYGVKD, per germline. Trimming cost V 7 bases and J 7 bases; bases outside gene matches: 13. The CDR3 totals 15 residues. The DNA for the CDR3 is TGTGCCATCACTACAGACAGGGGGCGGCAAGGTGAGCAGTACTTC. This gives the protein CAITTDRGRQGEQYF.

About this clone itself: One end of the junction varies from germline; a read error may be responsible. The genes are TRBV7-9 and TRBJ2-7; D is possibly TRBD1 (5 bases). The CDR3 contains 14 residues. CDR1 is SEHNR and CDR2 is FQNEAQ in the germline V gene (reference sequence). The CDR3: CSSSFARDRDEQYF. CDR3 nucleotides: TGTTCCAGCAGCTTCGCCAGGGATAGGGACGAGCAGTACTTC.

This chain uses TRBV25-1 with TRBJ2-1; TRBD2 matches 14 bases. The junction had 13 bases not matched to a gene; V was cut back by 10 bases and J by 2 bases. The length of the CDR3 is 18 residues. CDR1 and CDR2 from the germline V gene are MGHDK and SYGVNS. CDR3 sequence: CATARLAGGEGTYNEQFF. The CDR3 coding sequence is TGTGCCACTGCCCGACTAGCGGGAGGGGAGGGCACCTACAATGAGCAGTTCTTC.

The rearrangement uses TRBV4-1 and TRBJ2-7; TRBD1 agrees at 8 bases. Trimming took 1 base from V and 4 from J; bases not matched to a gene: 9. CDR3 size: 16 residues. The germline gives CDR1 MGHRA, CDR2 YSYEKL. The CDR3 is CASSQGGAGGLYEQYF. The DNA of the CDR3 is TGCGCCAGCAGCCAAGGGGGAGCAGGGGGCCTTTACGAGCAGTACTTC.